The 2 T cell receptor beta chains in this list originate from one sample, sequenced in a study of post-analysis software for immune sequencing data. These TCRs' antigens remain unknown. Unique molecular identifiers were present in the TCR beta cDNA libraries. TCRdb reprocessed the PCR reads with MiXCR, giving one entry per CDR3 protein. The sample yields around 700,000 distinct CDR3 sequences, around 60% seen once. Study conclusions and caveats: Roughly five TRBV segments, including TRBV5-6, TRBV5-1 and TRBV20-1, were more frequent in patients than controls.

The sequencing sample was made of blood. Every receptor here comes from a girl aged 2-10 years with multiple sclerosis.

This clonotype came up once. The gene calls are TRBV9 and TRBJ2-2, with 8 bases identical to TRBD1. Germline V gives CDR1 SGDLS, CDR2 YYNGEE. V lost 9 bases, J lost 3 bases, and 4 bases stayed unmatched. The CDR3 is 13 amino acids. In DNA, the CDR3 is TGTGCCACGGGACAGGCTTACACCGGGGAGCTGTTTTTT. This translates into CATGQAYTGELFF. The full variable domain, its missing parts supplied by reference TRBV9 and TRBJ2-2, is DSGVTQTPKHLITATGQRVTLRCSPRSGDLSVYWYQQSLDQGLQFLIQYYNGEERAKGNILERFSAQQFPDLHSELNLSSLELGDSALYFCATGQAYTGELFFGEGSRLTVL.

V gene TRBV20-1 combines with J gene TRBJ2-1; the D is unclear. Germline CDR1 DFQATT, CDR2 SNEGSKA (reference sequence). This CDR3 is 13 amino acids long. V lost 3 bases and J lost 2, with 8 bases in between. As DNA, the CDR3 is TGCAGTGCTAGGACCCGAACCTACAATGAGCAGTTCTTC. Its protein product is CSARTRTYNEQFF.